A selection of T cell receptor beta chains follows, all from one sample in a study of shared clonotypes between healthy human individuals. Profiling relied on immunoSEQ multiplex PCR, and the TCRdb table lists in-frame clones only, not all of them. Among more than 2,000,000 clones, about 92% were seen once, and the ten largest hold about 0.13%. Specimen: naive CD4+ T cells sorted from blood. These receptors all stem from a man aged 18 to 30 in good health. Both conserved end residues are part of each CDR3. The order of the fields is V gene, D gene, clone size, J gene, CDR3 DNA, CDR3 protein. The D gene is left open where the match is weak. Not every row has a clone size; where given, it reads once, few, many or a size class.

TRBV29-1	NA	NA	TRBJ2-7	TGCAGCGTTGTAGAGGGCCTGAGGGAGCAGTACTTC	CSVVEGLREQYF
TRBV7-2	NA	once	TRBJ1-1	TGTGCCAGCAGCACTCCAGGGAGTACTGAAGCTTTCTTT	CASSTPGSTEAFF
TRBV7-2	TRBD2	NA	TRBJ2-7	TGTGCCAGCAGCTCAGGGACTAGCGTCGACGAGCAGTACTTC	CASSSGTSVDEQYF
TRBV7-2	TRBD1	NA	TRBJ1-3	TGTGCCAGCAGCTTAGACCGACAGGGAACTGGAAACACCATATATTTT	CASSLDRQGTGNTIYF
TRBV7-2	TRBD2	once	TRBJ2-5	TGTGCCAGCAGCTTTGTAGCGGGGGGGCCCTACCAAGAGACCCAGTACTTC	CASSFVAGGPYQETQYF
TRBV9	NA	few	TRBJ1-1	TGTGCCAGCAGCGCCCGGGACAATTCTCGAGCTTTCTTT	CASSARDNSRAFF
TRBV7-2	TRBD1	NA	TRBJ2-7	TGTGCCAGCAGCATCAACAGGGGGCAGTGGTACGAGCAGTACTTC	CASSINRGQWYEQYF
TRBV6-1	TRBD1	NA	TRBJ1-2	TGTGCCTGCGACAGGGGGCAATATGGCTACACCTTC	CACDRGQYGYTF
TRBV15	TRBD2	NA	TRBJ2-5	TGTGCCACCAGCAGGTCCGATAGCGGGGGGCTGGAGACCCAGTACTTC	CATSRSDSGGLETQYF
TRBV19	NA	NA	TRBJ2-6	TGTGCCAGTAGTCTCGGGACGACTGGGGCCAACGTCCTGACTTTC	CASSLGTTGANVLTF
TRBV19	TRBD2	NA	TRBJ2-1	TGTGCCAGTAGTACTCCGGGACTAGGCTCCTACAATGAGCAGTTCTTC	CASSTPGLGSYNEQFF
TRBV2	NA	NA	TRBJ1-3	TGTGCCAGCAGTGAATCAGGGTCTGGAAACACCATATATTTT	CASSESGSGNTIYF
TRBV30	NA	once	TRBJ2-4	TGTGCCTGGAGGTCGAAAAACATTCAGTACTTC	CAWRSKNIQYF
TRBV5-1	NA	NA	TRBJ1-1	TGCGCCAGCAGCTTGGAAGGAAGGGGGAATACTGAAGCTTTCTTT	CASSLEGRGNTEAFF
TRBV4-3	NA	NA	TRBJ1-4	TGCGCCAGCAGCCAAGATCTGGGACGAGAAAAACTGTTTTTT	CASSQDLGREKLFF
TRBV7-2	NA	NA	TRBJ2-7	TGTGCCAGCAGCTTAGGTCTCAACGAGCAGTACTTC	CASSLGLNEQYF
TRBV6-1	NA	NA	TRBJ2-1	TGTGCCAGCAGTGAAGCGGGGGTAAGCTCCTACAATGAGCAGTTCTTC	CASSEAGVSSYNEQFF
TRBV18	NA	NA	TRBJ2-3	TGTGCCAGCTCACCACCGGGTAGGTCGGGAGATACGCAGTATTTT	CASSPPGRSGDTQYF
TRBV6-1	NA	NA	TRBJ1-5	TGTGCCAGCAGTGAAGCGTCAAGGGCTAATCAGCCCCAGCATTTT	CASSEASRANQPQHF
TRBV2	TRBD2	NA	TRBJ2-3	TGTGCCAGCAGTGGTGGACTAGCTACCATGACTAGCACAGATACGCAGTATTTT	CASSGGLATMTSTDTQYF
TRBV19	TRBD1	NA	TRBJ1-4	TGTGCCAGTAGCCCACAGGGGCCAAAACTGTTTTTT	CASSPQGPKLFF
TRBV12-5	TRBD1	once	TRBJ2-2	TGTGCTAGTGGTAAAGACAGGGTTCAACCCGGGGAGCTGTTTTTT	CASGKDRVQPGELFF
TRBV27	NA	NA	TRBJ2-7	TGTGCCAGCCGCCCAGGGGAGCGGGAAATGCACGAGCAGTACTTC	CASRPGEREMHEQYF
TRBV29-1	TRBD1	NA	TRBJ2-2	TGCAGCGTTGCCCGGGACAGGGGGCTCACCGGGGAGCTGTTTTTT	CSVARDRGLTGELFF
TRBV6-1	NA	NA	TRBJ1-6	TGTGCCAGCACCCCCCAAACAGGTCTGGGTTCACCCCTCCACTTT	CASTPQTGLGSPLHF
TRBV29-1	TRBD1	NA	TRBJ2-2	TGCAGCGCGGGACAGCTGAACACCGGGGAGCTGTTTTTT	CSAGQLNTGELFF
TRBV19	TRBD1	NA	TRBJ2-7	TGTGCCAGTAGTATAGGGGGGACAGGGACGACCGAGCAGTACTTC	CASSIGGTGTTEQYF
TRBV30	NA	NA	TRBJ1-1	TGTGCCTGGAGTGTAGACCGGCTAGGACAGCAGAACACTGAAGCTTTCTTT	CAWSVDRLGQQNTEAFF
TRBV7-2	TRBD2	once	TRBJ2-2	TGTGCCAGCAGCCCAACTAGCGGGAGGTTCACCGGGGAGCTGTTTTTT	CASSPTSGRFTGELFF
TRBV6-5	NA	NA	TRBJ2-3	TGTGCCAGCAGTCGTGGGACTAGCACAGATACGCAGTATTTT	CASSRGTSTDTQYF
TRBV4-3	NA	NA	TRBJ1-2	TGCGCCAGCAGCCAAGAGGGATTTCAAGGGCGCTATGGCTACACCTTC	CASSQEGFQGRYGYTF